This paragraph reports one TCR beta chain. The sample comes from a study of blood T cell repertoires in COVID-19. Methods used by the authors: Amplification with reference gene primers provided the estimates of nucleated cell counts. Profiled with immunoSEQ multiplex PCR; TCRdb holds only in-frame clones, not every one. The DNA gave D and trimming, while V, J and clone size come from that table. The sample contains approximately 200,000 clones, less than 85% of which appear only once. The germline V gene encodes CDR1 LGHNA and CDR2 YSLEER. The CDR3 is 13 residues long. The ends were cut back, 3 bases at V and 5 bases at J, with 10 bases in the middle. The participants were between about 18 and 89 years old and came from some 23 US areas. Either two negative PCRs, clearance, or symptom resolution qualified Cohort 3 donors as recovered.

The source material was PBMCs or T cells enriched from blood (not recorded which). The sequence came from a man aged 60 to 75 who had recovered from COVID-19. The V gene is TRBV4-3, the J gene TRBJ1-1, with D unresolved. The chain's CDR3 is CASSQNPGTEAFF. CDR3 DNA: TGCGCCAGCAGCCAGAATCCGGGGACTGAAGCTTTCTTT.